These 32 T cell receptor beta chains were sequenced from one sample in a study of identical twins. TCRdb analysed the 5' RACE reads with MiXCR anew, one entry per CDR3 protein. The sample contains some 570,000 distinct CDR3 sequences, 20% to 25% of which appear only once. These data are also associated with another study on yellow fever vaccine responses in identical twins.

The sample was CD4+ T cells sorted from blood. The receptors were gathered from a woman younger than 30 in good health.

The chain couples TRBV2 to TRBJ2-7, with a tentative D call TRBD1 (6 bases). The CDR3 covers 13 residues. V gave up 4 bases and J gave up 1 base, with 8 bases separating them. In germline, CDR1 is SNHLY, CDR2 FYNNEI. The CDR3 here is CASSVTGSYEQYV. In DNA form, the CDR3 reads TGTGCCAGCAGTGTTACAGGGTCCTACGAGCAGTACGTC.

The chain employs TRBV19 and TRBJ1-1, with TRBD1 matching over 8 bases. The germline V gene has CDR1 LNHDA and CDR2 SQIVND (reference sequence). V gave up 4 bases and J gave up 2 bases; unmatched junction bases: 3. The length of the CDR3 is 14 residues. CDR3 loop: CASSTDRGNTEAFF. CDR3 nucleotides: TGTGCCAGTAGTACCGACAGGGGTAACACTGAAGCTTTCTTT.

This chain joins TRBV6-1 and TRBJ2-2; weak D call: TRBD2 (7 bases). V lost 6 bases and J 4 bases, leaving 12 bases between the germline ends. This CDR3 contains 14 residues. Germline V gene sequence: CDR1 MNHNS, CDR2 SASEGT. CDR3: CASRRGGGTGELFF. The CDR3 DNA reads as TGTGCCAGCAGAAGGGGGGGGGGCACCGGGGAGCTGTTTTTT.

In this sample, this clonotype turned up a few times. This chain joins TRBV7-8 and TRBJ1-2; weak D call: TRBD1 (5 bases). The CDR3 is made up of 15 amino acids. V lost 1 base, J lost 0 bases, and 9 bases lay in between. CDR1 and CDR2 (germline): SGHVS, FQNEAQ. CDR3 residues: CASSLVGGANYGYTF. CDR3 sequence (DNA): TGTGCCAGCAGCTTAGTCGGGGGGGCTAACTATGGCTACACCTTC.

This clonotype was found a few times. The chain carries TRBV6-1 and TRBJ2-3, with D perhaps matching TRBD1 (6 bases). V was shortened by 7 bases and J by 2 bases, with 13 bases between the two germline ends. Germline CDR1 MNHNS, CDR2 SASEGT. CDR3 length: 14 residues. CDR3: CASNPTGTTDTQYF. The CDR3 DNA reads TGTGCCAGCAACCCAACAGGGACCACAGATACGCAGTATTTT.

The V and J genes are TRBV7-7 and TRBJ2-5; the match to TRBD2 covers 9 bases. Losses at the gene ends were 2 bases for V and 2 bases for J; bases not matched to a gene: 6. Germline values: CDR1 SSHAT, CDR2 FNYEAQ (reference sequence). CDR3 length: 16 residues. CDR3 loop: CASSLSTLAGQETQYF. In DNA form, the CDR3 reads TGTGCCAGCAGCTTATCTACGCTAGCGGGGCAAGAGACCCAGTACTTC.

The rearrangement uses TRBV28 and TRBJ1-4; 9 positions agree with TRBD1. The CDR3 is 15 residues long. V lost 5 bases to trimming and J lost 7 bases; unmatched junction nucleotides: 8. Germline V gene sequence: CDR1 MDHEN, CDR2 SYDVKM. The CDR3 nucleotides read TGTGCCAGCAGTCCCTCGGGACAGGGTCGTGAAAAACTGTTTTTT. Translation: CASSPSGQGREKLFF.

The CDR3: CASSVGIVSGANVLTF. DNA of the CDR3: TGTGCCAGCAGCGTGGGGATCGTATCTGGGGCCAACGTCCTGACTTTC. V and J are TRBV9 and TRBJ2-6, with D hard to call. The CDR3 covers 16 residues. Trimming took 2 bases from V and 1 from J, leaving 10 bases between them. Looked up from germline, CDR1 is SGDLS and CDR2 is YYNGEE.

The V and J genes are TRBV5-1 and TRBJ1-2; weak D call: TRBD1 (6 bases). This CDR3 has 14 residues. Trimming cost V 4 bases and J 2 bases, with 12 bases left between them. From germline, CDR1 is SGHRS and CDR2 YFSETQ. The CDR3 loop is CASSTTQGNYGYTF. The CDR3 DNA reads TGCGCCAGCAGCACGACACAGGGAAACTATGGCTACACCTTC.

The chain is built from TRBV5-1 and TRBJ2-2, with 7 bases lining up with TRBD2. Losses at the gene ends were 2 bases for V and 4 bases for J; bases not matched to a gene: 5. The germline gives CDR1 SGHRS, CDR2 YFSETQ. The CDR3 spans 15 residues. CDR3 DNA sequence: TGCGCCAGCAGCTTCATGACTAGCATCACCGGGGAGCTGTTTTTT. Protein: CASSFMTSITGELFF.

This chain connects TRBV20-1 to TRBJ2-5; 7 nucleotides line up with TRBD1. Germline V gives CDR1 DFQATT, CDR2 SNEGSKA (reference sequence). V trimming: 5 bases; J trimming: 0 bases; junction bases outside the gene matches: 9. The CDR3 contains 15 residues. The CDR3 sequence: CSAPTGQKYQETQYF. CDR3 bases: TGCAGTGCTCCCACGGGACAGAAGTACCAAGAGACCCAGTACTTC.

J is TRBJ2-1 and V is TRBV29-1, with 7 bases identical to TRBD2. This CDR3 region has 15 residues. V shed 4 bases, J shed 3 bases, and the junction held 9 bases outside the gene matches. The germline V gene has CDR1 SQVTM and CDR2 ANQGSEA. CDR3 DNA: TGCAGCGTTGTAAGTCTAGCGGACCTCTACAATGAGCAGTTCTTC. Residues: CSVVSLADLYNEQFF.

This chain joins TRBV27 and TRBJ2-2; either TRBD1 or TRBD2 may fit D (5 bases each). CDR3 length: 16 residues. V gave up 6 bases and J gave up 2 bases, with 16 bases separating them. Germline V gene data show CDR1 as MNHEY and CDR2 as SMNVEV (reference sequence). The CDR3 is CASSLSGTVNTGELFF. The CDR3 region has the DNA TGTGCCAGCAGCCTCTCCGGGACGGTTAACACCGGGGAGCTGTTTTTT.

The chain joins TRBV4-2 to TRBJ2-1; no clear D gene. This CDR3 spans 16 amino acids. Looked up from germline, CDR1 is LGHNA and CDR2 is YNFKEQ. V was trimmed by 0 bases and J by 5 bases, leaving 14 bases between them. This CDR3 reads CASSQDPPTWDNEQFF. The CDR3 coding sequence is TGTGCCAGCAGCCAAGATCCCCCTACTTGGGACAATGAGCAGTTCTTC.

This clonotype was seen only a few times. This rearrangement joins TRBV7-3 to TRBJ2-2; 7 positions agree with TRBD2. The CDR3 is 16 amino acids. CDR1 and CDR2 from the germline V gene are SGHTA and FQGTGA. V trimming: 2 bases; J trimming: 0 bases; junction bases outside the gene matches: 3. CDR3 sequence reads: CASSLSGTTNTGELFF. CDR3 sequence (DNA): TGTGCCAGCAGCTTATCCGGGACTACGAACACCGGGGAGCTGTTTTTT.

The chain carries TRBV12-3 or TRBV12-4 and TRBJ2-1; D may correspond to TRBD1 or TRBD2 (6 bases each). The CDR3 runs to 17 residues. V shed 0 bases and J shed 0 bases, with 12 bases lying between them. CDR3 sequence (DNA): TGTGCCAGCAGTTTAGCGCGCGGGACACGCTCCTACAATGAGCAGTTCTTC. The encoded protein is CASSLARGTRSYNEQFF.

CDR3 sequence: CASSWTARETQYF. As DNA, the CDR3 is TGTGCCAGCAGCTGGACGGCTCGAGAGACCCAGTACTTC. The chain uses TRBV7-2 and TRBJ2-5; D gene uncertain. The CDR3 length is 13 residues. V was cut by 4 bases and J by 4 bases, with 10 bases left in between. Per germline, CDR1 SGHTA and CDR2 FQGNSA.

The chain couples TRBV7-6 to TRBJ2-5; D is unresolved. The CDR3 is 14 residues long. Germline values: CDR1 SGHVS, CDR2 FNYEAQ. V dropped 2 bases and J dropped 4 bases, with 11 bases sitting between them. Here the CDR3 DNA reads TGTGCCAGCAGCTTAATTAGGGTGGGAGAGACCCAGTACTTC. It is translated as CASSLIRVGETQYF.

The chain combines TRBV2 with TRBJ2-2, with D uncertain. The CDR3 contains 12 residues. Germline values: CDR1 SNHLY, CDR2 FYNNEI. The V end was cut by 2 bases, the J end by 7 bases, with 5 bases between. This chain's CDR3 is CASSERHGELFF. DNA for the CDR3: TGTGCCAGCAGTGAAAGGCACGGGGAGCTGTTTTTT.

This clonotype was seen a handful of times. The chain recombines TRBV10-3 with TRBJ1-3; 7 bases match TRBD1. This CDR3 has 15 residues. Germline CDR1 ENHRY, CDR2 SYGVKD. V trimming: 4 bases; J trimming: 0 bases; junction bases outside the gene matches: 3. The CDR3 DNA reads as TGTGCCATCAGTGCGACAGGGTCCTCTGGAAACACCATATATTTT. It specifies CAISATGSSGNTIYF.

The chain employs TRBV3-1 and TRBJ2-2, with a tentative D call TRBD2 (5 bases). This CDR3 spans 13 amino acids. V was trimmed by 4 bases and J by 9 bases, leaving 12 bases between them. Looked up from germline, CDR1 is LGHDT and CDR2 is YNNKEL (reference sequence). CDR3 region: CASSRPGLRELFF. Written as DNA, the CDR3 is TGTGCCAGCAGCCGCCCAGGACTCCGGGAGCTGTTTTTT.

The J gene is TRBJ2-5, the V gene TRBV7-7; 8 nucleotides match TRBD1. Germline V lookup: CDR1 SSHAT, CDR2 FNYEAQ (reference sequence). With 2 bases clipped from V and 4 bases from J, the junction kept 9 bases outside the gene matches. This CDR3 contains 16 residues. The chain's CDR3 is CASSLMTGVGRETQYF. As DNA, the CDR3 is TGTGCCAGCAGCTTAATGACAGGGGTGGGAAGAGAGACCCAGTACTTC.

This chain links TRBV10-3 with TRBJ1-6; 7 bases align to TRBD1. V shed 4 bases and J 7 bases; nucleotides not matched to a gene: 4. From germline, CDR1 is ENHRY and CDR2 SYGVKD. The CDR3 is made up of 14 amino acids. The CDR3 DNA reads TGTGCCATCAGTGCGATACAGGGGAATTCACCCCTCCACTTT. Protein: CAISAIQGNSPLHF.

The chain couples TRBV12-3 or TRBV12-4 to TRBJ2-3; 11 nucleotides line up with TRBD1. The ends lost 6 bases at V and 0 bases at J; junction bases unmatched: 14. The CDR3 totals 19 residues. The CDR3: CASRGEGTGGWLSTDTQYF. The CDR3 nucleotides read TGTGCCAGCAGAGGAGAAGGGACAGGGGGATGGTTGAGCACAGATACGCAGTATTTT.

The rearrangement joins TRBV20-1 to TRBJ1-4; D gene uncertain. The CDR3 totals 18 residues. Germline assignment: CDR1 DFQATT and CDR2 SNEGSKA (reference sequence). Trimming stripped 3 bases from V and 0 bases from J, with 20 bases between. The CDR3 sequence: CSASLFSSNLTTNEKLFF. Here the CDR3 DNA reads TGCAGTGCTAGTCTATTTTCATCCAACCTAACAACTAATGAAAAACTGTTTTTT.

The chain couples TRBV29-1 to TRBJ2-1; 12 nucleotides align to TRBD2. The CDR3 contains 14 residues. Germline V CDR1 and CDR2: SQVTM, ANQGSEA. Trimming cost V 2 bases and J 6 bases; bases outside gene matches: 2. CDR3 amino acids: CSVELAGGPNEQFF. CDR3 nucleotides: TGCAGCGTTGAACTAGCGGGGGGGCCCAATGAGCAGTTCTTC.

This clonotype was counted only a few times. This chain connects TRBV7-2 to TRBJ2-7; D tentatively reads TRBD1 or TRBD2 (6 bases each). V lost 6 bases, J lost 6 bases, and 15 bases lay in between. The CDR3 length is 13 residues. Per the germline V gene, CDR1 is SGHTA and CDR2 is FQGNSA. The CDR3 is CASSPKGGREQYF. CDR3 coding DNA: TGTGCCAGCAGTCCTAAAGGGGGGCGCGAGCAGTACTTC.

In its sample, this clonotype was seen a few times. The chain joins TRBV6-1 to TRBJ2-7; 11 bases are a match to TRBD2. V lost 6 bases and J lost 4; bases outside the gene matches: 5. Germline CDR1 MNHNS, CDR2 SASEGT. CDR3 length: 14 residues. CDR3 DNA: TGTGCCAGCAGAGATAGCGGGAGGGGGTACGAGCAGTACTTC. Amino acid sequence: CASRDSGRGYEQYF.

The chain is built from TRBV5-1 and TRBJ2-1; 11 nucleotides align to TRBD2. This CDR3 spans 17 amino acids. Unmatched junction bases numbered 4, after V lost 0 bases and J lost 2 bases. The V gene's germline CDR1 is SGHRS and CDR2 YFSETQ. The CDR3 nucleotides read TGCGCCAGCAGCTTGGATTCTAGCGGGGGGACCTACAATGAGCAGTTCTTC. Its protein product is CASSLDSSGGTYNEQFF.

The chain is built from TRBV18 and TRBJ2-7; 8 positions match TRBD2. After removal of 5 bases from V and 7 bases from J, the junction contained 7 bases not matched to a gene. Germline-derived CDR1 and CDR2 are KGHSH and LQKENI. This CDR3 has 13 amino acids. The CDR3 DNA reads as TGTGCCAGCTCAGCACTAGCGGAAGATGAGCAGTACTTC. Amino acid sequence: CASSALAEDEQYF.

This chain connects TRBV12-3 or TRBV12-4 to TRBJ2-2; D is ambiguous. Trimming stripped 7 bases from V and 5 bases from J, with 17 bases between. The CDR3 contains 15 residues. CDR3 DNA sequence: TGTGCCAGCACCCTGGGGTTGGGGATTACCGGGGAGCTGTTTTTT. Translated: CASTLGLGITGELFF.

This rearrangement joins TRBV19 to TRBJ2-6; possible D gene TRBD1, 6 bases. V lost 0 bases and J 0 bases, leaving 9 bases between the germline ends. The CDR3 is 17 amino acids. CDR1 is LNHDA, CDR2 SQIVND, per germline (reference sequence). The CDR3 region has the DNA TGTGCCAGTAGTATAGACAGGGGTAGCTCTGGGGCCAACGTCCTGACTTTC. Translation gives CASSIDRGSSGANVLTF.